This T cell receptor beta chain was identified during a study of blood T cell repertoires in COVID-19. TCRdb's copy holds only in-frame clones and misses some; the assay was immunoSEQ multiplex PCR. Here the sample spans 200,000 to 250,000 clones, around 87% being singletons. Trimming shortened V by 4 bases and J by 6 bases, and 12 bases separated the two germline ends. This CDR3 contains 13 residues. What was sequenced was PBMCs or T cells enriched from blood (not recorded which). This chain connects TRBV12-3 or TRBV12-4 to TRBJ1-1; the D gene is possibly TRBD1 (5 bases). This TCR was recovered from a woman in her 30s with acute COVID-19. The CDR3 protein is CASSSRGGAEAFF. The CDR3 coding sequence is TGTGCCAGCAGTTCACGGGGGGGTGCTGAAGCTTTCTTT.